A selection of T cell receptor beta chains follows, all from one sample in a study. TCRdb used MiXCR to reprocess the 5' RACE reads, holding one entry per CDR3 protein. The sample records 55,000 to 75,000 distinct CDR3 sequences, 25% to 35% being singletons. Sequenced material: tumor-infiltrating naive CD4+ T cells sorted from the breast tumor. The receptor set was obtained from a female donor with breast cancer. Both conserved end residues are part of each CDR3. A D gene is named only where the DNA matches it firmly. Rows give clone size only sometimes, using once, few, many, or a class for an expanded clone.

DNA | CDR3 | size | J | D | V
TGTGCCGGTAGTACCGGAACAGGGGGTGGAGATACGCAGTATTTT | CAGSTGTGGGDTQYF | NA | TRBJ2-3 | TRBD1 | TRBV19
TGCGCCAGCAGCTTATGGACACCACAAGAGACCCAGTACTTC | CASSLWTPQETQYF | NA | TRBJ2-5 | NA | TRBV5-1
TGCGCCAGCAGCCTACTGGAGGGAGTAGGCTACGAGCAGTACTTC | CASSLLEGVGYEQYF | many | TRBJ2-7 | NA | TRBV4-1
TGTGCCATCAGTGGTGACCACGAGCAGTACTTC | CAISGDHEQYF | NA | TRBJ2-7 | NA | TRBV10-3
TGTGCCAGCAGTTTAAGTCGCACAGGGGTTACTGAAGCTTTCTTT | CASSLSRTGVTEAFF | NA | TRBJ1-1 | TRBD1 | TRBV28
TGTGCCAGCAGCCCTTCCGGGACTCTGAAAGAGACCCAGTACTTC | CASSPSGTLKETQYF | NA | TRBJ2-5 | NA | TRBV7-3
TGTGCCAGCAGTAGACGACAGGGAGGCCAAGAGACCCAGTACTTC | CASSRRQGGQETQYF | NA | TRBJ2-5 | NA | TRBV6-2/TRBV6-3
TGTGCCAGCAGCATCCGGGGGGCGGGAGCAGATACGCAGTATTTT | CASSIRGAGADTQYF | few | TRBJ2-3 | NA | TRBV7-9
TGTGCCAGCAGTTTAGTGGGGGGGCTACAATATGAGCAGTTCTTC | CASSLVGGLQYEQFF | NA | TRBJ2-1 | NA | TRBV12-3/TRBV12-4
TGCAGTGCCAGGGTGGCTAGCGGGAGTTGGGATGAGCAGTTCTTC | CSARVASGSWDEQFF | many | TRBJ2-1 | TRBD2 | TRBV20-1
TGTGCCAGCAGCCCAAGAGGAGGGCAAGAGACCCAGTACTTC | CASSPRGGQETQYF | NA | TRBJ2-5 | NA | TRBV9